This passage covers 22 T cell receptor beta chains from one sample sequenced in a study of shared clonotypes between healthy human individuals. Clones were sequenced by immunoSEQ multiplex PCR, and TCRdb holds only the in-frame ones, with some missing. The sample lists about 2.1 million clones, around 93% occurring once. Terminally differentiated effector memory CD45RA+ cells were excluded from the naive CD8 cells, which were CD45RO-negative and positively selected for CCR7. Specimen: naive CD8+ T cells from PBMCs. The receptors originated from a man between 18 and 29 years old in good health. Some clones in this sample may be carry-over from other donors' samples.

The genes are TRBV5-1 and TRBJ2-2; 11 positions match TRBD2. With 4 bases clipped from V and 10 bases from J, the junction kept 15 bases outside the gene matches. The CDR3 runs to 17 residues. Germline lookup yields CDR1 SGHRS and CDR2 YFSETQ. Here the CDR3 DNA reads TGCGCCAGCAGCCTTTCCACGCTGACTAGCGGGATATTGGAGCTGTTTTTT. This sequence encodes CASSLSTLTSGILELFF.

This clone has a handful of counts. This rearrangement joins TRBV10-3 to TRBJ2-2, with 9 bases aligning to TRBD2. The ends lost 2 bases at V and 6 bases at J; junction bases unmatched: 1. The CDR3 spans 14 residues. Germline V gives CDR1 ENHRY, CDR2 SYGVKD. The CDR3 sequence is CAISEAGGPGELFF. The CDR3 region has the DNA TGTGCCATCAGTGAGGCGGGAGGGCCCGGGGAGCTGTTTTTT.

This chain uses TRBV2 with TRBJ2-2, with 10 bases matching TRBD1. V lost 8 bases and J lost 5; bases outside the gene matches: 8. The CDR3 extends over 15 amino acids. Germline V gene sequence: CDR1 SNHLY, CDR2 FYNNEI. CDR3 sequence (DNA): TGTGCCAGCCTCACTGGACAGGGGGTTACCGGGGAGCTGTTTTTT. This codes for CASLTGQGVTGELFF.

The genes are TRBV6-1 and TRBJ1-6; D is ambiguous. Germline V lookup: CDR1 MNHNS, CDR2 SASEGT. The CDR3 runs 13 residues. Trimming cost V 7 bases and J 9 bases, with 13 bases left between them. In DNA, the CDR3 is TGTGCCAGCAATCCCAGAGAAGGTTCACCCCTCCACTTT. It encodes CASNPREGSPLHF.

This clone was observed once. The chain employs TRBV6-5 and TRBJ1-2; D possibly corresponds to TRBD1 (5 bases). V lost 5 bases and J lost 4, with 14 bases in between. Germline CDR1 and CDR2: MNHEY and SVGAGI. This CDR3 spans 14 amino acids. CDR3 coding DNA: TGTGCCAGCAGTGGGGGGGAGGGTACCTATGGCTACACCTTC. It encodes CASSGGEGTYGYTF.

The DNA for the CDR3 is TGTGCCAGCAGCTTGAACCAAGAGACCCAGTACTTC. Translated: CASSLNQETQYF. The chain employs TRBV7-6 and TRBJ2-5; D not resolved. The CDR3 covers 12 residues. V dropped 3 bases and J dropped 0 bases, with 2 bases sitting between them. CDR1 is SGHVS, CDR2 FNYEAQ, per germline.

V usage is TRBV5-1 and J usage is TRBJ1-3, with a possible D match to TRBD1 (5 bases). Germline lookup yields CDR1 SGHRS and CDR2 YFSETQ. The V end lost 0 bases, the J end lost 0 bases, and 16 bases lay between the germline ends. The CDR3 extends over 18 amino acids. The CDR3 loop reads CASSLADWGELSGNTIYF. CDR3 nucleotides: TGCGCCAGCAGCTTGGCCGATTGGGGCGAACTCTCTGGAAACACCATATATTTT.

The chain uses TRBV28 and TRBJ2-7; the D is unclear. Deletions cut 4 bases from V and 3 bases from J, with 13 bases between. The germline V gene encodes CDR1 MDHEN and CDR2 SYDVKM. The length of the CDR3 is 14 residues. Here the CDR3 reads CASSWWGEVYEQYF. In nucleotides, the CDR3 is TGTGCCAGCAGTTGGTGGGGTGAAGTCTACGAGCAGTACTTC.

The CDR3 protein is CASSEGRGAGNTIYF. In DNA form, the CDR3 reads TGCGCCAGCAGTGAGGGCAGGGGCGCTGGAAACACCATATATTTT. This chain connects TRBV10-1 to TRBJ1-3; maybe TRBD1 (6 bases). The CDR3 consists of 15 residues. Between the trimmed V and J ends, which lost 2 bases and 2 bases, there was a span of 10 bases. Germline V gene lookup returns CDR1 WNHNN and CDR2 SYGVQD (reference sequence).

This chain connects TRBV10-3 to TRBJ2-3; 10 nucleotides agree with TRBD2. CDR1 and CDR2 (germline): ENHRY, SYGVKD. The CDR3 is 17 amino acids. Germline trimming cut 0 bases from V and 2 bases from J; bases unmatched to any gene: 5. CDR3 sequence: CAISESLAGDVTDTQYF. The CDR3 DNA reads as TGTGCCATCAGTGAGTCTCTAGCGGGAGACGTCACAGATACGCAGTATTTT.

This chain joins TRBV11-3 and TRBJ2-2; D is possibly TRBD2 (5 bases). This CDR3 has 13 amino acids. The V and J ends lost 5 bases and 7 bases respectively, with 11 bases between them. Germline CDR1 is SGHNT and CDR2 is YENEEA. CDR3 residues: CASSEREFGELFF. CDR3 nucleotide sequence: TGTGCCAGCAGCGAGAGGGAATTCGGGGAGCTGTTTTTT.

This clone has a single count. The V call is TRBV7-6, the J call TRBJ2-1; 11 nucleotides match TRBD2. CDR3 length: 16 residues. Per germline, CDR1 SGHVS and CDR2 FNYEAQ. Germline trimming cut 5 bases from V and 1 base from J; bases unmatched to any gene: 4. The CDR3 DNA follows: TGTGCCAGCAGCCCGACTAGCGGGACATCCTACAATGAGCAGTTCTTC. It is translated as CASSPTSGTSYNEQFF.

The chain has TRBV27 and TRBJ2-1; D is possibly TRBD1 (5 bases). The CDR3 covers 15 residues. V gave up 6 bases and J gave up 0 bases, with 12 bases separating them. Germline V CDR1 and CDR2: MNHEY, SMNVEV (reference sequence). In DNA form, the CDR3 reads TGTGCCAGCAGGAGACAGCGACTCTCCTACAATGAGCAGTTCTTC. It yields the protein CASRRQRLSYNEQFF.

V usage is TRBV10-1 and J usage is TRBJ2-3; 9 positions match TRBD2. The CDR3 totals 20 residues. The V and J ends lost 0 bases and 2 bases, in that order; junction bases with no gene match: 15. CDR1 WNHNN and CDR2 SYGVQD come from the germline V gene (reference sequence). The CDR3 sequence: CASSESGRLASGVFTDTQYF. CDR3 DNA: TGCGCCAGCAGTGAGTCTGGTCGGCTGGCTAGCGGGGTCTTCACAGATACGCAGTATTTT.

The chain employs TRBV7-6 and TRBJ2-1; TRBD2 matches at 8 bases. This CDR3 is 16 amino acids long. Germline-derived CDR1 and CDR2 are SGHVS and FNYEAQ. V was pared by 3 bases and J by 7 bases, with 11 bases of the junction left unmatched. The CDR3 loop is CASSFLAGTPRNEQFF. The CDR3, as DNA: TGTGCCAGCAGCTTCTTAGCGGGGACCCCTAGGAATGAGCAGTTCTTC.

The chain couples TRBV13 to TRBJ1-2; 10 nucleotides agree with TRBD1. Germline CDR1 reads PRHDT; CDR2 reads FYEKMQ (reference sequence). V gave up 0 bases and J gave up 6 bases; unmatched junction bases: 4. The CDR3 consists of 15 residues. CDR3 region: CASSLGRDRGHGYTF. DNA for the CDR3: TGTGCCAGCAGCTTAGGCCGGGACAGGGGTCATGGCTACACCTTC.

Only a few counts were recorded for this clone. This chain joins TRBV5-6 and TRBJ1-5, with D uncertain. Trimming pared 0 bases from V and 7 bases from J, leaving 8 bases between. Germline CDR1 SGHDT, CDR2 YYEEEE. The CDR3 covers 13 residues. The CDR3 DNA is TGTGCCAGCAGCTTGGCAGGTTCCCAGCCCCAGCATTTT. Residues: CASSLAGSQPQHF.

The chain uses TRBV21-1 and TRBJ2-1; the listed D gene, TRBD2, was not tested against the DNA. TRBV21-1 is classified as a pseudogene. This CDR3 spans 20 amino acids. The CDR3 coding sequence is TGTGCCAGCAGCAAAGCCCGTTGGGACTCCCTGGGTCCTACGTGGAATGAGCAGTTCTTC. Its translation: CASSKARWDSLGPTWNEQFF.

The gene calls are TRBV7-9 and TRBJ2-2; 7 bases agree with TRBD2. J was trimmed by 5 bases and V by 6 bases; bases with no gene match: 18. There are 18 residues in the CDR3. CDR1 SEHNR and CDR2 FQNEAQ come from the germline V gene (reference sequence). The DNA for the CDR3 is TGTGCCAGCAGATCCACTTTGATGACTAGCTATGGGACCGGGGAGCTGTTTTTT. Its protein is CASRSTLMTSYGTGELFF.

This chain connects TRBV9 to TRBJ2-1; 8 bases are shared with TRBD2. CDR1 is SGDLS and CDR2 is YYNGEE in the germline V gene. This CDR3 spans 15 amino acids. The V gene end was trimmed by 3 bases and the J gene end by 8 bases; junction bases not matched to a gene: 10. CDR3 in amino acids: CASSGSGTRIDEQFF. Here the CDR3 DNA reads TGTGCCAGCAGCGGATCCGGGACTAGGATAGATGAGCAGTTCTTC.

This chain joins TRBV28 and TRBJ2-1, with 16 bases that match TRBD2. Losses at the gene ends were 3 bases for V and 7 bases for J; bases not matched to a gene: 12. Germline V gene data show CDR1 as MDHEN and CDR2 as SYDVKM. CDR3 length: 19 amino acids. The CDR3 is CASSFLAPGLAGGTNEQFF. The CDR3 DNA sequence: TGTGCCAGCAGTTTTCTGGCCCCGGGACTAGCGGGAGGGACAAATGAGCAGTTCTTC.

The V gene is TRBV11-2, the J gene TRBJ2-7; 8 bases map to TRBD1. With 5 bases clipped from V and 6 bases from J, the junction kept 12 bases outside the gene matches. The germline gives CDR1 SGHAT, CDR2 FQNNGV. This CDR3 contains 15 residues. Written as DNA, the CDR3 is TGTGCCAGCAGCCCAGACCAACGGACAGGGCCCGAGCAGTACTTC. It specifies CASSPDQRTGPEQYF.